Described below is a single T cell receptor (beta chain) sequence and its context. Its antigen is still unknown. Base qualities are not provided; no much larger clone lies one nucleotide away. The library was produced with 5' RACE. Sequencing was performed on an Illumina HiSeq 2000. Template switching added a universal primer binding site, and the final cDNA carried a unique molecular identifier that allowed TCR cDNA molecules to be counted accurately. Specific primers in the conserved constant-segment region were used to synthesize first-strand cDNA for the TCR alpha and beta chains. Each cDNA library was double barcoded, with a SMART-Mk sample barcode plus Illumina barcodes, to control for contamination. TruSeq adapter sequences, together with Illumina sample barcodes, were added in two successive PCR steps. Sequencing of the TCR alpha and beta cDNA libraries was done on the Illumina HiSeq platform using custom primers. As for how the authors treated the data: Unique molecular identifiers were extracted from raw reads with MiGEC, and CDR3 positions were determined with MiXCR. For each individual, recombination models were inferred using an EM algorithm with the repgenHMM and IGoR tools. The tcR package in R was used for shared clonotype analysis, with sharing normalized by the product of cloneset sizes. To study raw recombination free of thymic and clonal selection effects, out-of-frame nonproductive sequences were analyzed. Through fastp at Q25 and MiXCR, TCRdb rebuilt clones from the public reads, retaining in-frame beta chains. Entries that share a CDR3 protein sequence are merged under the most common genes and DNA. The V and J calls were determined by TCRdb, not by the authors. The sample profile shows about 570,000 distinct CDR3 sequences; 9.5% to 10% of them were found once. The top ten clones comprise under 3% of the sample.

All donors were healthy Caucasians. Three pairs of female monozygotic twins, all aged roughly 18 to 29 years, made up the twin cohort. The RNA used for TCR libraries was isolated from peripheral blood mononuclear cells. These data come from a study of identical twins (dated by TCRdb to about 2016). The study in broad terms: The study deep-sequenced TCR alpha and beta repertoires from monozygotic twins, unrelated adults of various ages and cord blood to test whether fetal clonotypes persist. Replicate twin experiments were performed at different times using different library preparation protocols to rule out contamination.

The research as a whole found: The excess sharing between twins in beta out-of-frame sequences was weaker because fewer shared sequences reduced the signal-to-noise ratio. In monozygotic twins, recombination models systematically underestimated out-of-frame TCR alpha sharing, but the models matched the sharing seen between unrelated individuals. Zero-insertion analyses could be partly confounded by invariant T cells such as MAIT and iNKT, although diverse VJ usage argued against such confounding for most clonotypes. Out-of-frame TCR alpha sequences shared between twins showed an excess of low generation-probability sequences compared with coincidental sharing between unrelated individuals. Because the same donors could not be followed over many years, conclusions were based on cross-sectional statistical analysis. Fewer insertions were carried by abundant cord blood beta clonotypes; a weaker similar trend was observed in young adult naive repertoires, while no such trend was observed in memory repertoires.

V is cut by 5 bases and J by 14 bases, and the space between the germline ends is 17 bases. The germline V gene sets CDR1 to SNHLY and CDR2 to FYNNEI. Spanning cysteine to phenylalanine, the CDR3 consists of 12 amino acids. The read is trimmed to its CDR3 DNA, 36 bases read in frame from base 1. The sample also formed part of further work on yellow fever vaccine responses in identical twins. Per that second paper: According to the authors, the vaccine-induced T cell response in identical twins seemed to be partly convergent and partly specific to each individual. In the study, vaccine-responding T cell clones were precisely tracked in identical twins.

The source is a woman in her late teens or twenties in good health. The V gene is TRBV2 and the J gene is TRBJ2-3; a weak D assignment points to TRBD1 (5 bases agree). Source material: PBMCs. The CDR3 protein is CASSKQDTLGYF. In nucleotide form, the sequence is TGTGCCAGCAGTAAACAGGATACCTTGGGGTATTTT.